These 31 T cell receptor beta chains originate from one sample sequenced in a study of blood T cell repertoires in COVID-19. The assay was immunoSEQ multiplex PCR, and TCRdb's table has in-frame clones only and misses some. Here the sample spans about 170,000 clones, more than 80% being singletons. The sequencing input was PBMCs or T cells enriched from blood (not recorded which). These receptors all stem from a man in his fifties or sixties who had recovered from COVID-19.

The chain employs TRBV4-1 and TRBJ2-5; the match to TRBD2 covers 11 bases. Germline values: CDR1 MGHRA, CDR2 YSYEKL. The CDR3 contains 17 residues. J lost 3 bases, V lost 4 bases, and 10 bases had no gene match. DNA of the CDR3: TGCGCCAGCAGCCCTCTTCGGCTAGCGGGGGGAAAAGAGACCCAGTACTTC. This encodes CASSPLRLAGGKETQYF.

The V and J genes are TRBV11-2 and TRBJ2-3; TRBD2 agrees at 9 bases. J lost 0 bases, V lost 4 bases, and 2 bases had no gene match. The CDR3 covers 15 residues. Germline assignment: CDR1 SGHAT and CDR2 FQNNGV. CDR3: CASSWSGGSTDTQYF. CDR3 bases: TGTGCCAGCAGCTGGAGCGGGGGGAGCACAGATACGCAGTATTTT.

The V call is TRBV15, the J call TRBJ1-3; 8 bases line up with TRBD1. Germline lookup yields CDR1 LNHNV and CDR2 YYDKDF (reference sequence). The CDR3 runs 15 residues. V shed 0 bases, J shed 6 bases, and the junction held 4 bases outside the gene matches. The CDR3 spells CATSRDLDRVNTIYF. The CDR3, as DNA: TGTGCCACCAGCAGAGATTTGGACAGGGTAAACACCATATATTTT.

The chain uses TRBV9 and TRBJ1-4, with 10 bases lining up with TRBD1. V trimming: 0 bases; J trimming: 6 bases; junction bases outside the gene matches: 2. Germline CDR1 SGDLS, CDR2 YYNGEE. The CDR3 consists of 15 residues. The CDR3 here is CASSVAGQGYEKLFF. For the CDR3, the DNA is TGTGCCAGCAGCGTAGCGGGACAGGGGTATGAAAAACTGTTTTTT.

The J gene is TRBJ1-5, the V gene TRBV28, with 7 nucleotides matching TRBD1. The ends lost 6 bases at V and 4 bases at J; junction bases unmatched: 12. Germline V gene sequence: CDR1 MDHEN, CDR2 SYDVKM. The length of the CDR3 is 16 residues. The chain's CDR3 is CASSRPRDRWNQPQHF. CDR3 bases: TGTGCCAGCAGCCGACCCCGGGACAGATGGAATCAGCCCCAGCATTTT.

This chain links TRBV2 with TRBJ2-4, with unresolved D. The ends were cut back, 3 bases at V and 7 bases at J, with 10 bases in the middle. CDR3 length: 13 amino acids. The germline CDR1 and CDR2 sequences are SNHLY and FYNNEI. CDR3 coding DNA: TGTGCCAGCAGTGATGGAGTCGGTAACATTCAGTACTTC. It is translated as CASSDGVGNIQYF.

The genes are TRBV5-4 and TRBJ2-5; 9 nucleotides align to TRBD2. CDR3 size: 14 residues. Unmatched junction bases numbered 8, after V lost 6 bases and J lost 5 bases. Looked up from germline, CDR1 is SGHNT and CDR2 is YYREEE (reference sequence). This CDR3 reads CASTSAGGGETQYF. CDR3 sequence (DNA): TGTGCCAGCACCTCAGCGGGGGGTGGCGAGACCCAGTACTTC.

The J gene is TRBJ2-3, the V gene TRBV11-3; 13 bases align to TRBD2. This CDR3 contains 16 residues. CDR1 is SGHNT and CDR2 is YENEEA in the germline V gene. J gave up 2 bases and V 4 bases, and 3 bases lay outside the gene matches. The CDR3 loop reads CASSYGTSGTTDTQYF. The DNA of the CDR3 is TGTGCCAGCAGCTACGGGACTAGCGGGACCACAGATACGCAGTATTTT.

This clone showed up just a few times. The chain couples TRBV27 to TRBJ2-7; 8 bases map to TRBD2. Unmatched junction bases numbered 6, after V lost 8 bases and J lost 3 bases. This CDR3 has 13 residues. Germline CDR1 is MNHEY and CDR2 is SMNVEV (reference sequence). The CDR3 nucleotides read TGTGCCAGCTCGCCGGGACTAGTCTACGAGCAGTACTTC. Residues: CASSPGLVYEQYF.

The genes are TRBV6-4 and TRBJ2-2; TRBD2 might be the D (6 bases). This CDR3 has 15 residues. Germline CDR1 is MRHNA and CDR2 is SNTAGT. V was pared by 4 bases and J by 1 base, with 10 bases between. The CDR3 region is CASSVGLQNTGELFF. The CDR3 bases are TGTGCCAGCAGTGTCGGACTACAGAACACCGGGGAGCTGTTTTTT.

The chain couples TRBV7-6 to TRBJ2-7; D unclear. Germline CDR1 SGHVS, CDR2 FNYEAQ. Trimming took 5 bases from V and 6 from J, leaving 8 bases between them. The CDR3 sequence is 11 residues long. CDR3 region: CASSAGFEQYF. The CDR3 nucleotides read TGTGCCAGCAGCGCCGGTTTCGAGCAGTACTTC.

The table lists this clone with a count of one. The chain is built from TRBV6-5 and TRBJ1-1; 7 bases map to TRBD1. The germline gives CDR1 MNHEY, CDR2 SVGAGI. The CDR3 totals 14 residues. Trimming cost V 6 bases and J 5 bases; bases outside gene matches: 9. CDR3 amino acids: CASSRGQKATEAFF. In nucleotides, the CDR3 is TGTGCCAGCAGCAGGGGACAGAAGGCTACTGAAGCTTTCTTT.

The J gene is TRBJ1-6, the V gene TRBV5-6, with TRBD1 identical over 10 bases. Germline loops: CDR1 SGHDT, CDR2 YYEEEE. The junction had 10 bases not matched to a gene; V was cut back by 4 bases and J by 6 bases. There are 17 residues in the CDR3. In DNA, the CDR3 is TGTGCCAGCAGCCGAGGACAGGGGGTATACAGTAATTCACCCCTCCACTTT. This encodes CASSRGQGVYSNSPLHF.

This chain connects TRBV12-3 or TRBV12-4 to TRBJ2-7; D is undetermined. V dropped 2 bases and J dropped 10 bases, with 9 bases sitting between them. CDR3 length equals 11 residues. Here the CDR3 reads CASSLMGVQYF. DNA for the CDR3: TGTGCCAGCAGTTTAATGGGCGTCCAGTACTTC.

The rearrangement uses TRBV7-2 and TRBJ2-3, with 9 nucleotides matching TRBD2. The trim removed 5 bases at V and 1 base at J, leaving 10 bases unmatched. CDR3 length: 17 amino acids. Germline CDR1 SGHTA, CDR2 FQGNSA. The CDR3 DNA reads TGTGCCAGCAGCCCCCGACTAGCGGCGGTCGGCACAGATACGCAGTATTTT. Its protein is CASSPRLAAVGTDTQYF.

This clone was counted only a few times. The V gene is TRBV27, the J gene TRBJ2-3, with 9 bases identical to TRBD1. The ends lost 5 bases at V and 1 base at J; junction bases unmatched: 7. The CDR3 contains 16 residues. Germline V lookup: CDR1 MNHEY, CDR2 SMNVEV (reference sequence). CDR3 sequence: CASSPPGTGRTDTQYF. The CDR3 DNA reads TGTGCCAGCAGTCCCCCTGGGACAGGGCGCACAGATACGCAGTATTTT.

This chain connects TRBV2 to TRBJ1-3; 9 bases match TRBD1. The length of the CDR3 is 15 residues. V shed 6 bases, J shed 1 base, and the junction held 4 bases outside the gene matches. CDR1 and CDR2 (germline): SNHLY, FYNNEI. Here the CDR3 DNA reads TGTGCCAGCAGAGAACAGGGGGCTTCTGGAAACACCATATATTTT. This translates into CASREQGASGNTIYF.

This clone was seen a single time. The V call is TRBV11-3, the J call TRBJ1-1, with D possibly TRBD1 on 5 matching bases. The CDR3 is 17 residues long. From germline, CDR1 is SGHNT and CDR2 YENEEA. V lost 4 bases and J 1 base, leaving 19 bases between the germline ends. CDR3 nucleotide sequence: TGTGCCAGCAGCTCCGGAGGCGCGGGGGGAAAGAACACTGAAGCTTTCTTT. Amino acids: CASSSGGAGGKNTEAFF.

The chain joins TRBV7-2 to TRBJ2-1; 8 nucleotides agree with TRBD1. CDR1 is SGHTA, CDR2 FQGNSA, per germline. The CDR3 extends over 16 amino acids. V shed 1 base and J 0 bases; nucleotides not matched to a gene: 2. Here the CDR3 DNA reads TGTGCCAGCAGCTTAGACACAGGGGGCTCCTACAATGAGCAGTTCTTC. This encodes CASSLDTGGSYNEQFF.

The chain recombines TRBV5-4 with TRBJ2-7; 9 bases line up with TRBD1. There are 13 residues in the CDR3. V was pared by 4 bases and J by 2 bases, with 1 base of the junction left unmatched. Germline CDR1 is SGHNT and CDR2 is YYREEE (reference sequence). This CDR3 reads CASSRTGAYEQYF. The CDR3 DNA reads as TGTGCCAGCAGCCGGACAGGGGCCTACGAGCAGTACTTC.

Here the CDR3 reads CASSFLLETGDGYTF. The CDR3 nucleotides read TGTGCCAGCAGTTTCCTCCTAGAGACAGGGGATGGCTACACCTTC. The chain couples TRBV6-2 or TRBV6-3 to TRBJ1-2; the match to TRBD1 covers 8 bases. Germline CDR1 and CDR2: MNHEY and SVGEGT. CDR3 length equals 15 residues. Losses at the gene ends were 4 bases for V and 6 bases for J; bases not matched to a gene: 10.

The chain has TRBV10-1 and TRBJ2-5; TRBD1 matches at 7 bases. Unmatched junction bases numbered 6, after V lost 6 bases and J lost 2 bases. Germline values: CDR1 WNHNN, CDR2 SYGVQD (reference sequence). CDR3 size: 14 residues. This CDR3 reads CASSDRTGQETQYF. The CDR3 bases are TGCGCCAGCAGCGACCGGACAGGTCAAGAGACCCAGTACTTC.

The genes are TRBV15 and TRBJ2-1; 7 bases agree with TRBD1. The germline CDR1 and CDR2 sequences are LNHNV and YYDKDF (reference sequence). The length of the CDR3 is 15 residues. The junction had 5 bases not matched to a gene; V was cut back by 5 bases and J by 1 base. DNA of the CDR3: TGTGCCACCAGCCTAGACAGGGAGTCCTACAATGAGCAGTTCTTC. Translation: CATSLDRESYNEQFF. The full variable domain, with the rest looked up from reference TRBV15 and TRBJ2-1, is DAMVIQNPRYQVTQFGKPVTLSCSQTLNHNVMYWYQQKSSQAPKLLFHYYDKDFNNEADTPDNFQSRRPNTSFCFLDIRSPGLGDTAMYLCATSLDRESYNEQFFGPGTRLTVL.

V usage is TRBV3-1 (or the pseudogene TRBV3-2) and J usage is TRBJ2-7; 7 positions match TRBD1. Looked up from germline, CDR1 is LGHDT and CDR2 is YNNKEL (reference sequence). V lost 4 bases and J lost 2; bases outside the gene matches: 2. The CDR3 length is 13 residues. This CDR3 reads CASSRQGTYEQYF. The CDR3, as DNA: TGTGCCAGCAGCCGACAGGGAACCTACGAGCAGTACTTC.

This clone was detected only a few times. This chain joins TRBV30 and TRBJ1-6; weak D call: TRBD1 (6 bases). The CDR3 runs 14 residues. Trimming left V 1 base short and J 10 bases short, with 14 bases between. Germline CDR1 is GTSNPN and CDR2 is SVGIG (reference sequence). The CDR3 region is CAWSEGVNRSPLHF. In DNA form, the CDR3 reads TGTGCCTGGAGTGAGGGGGTAAATCGGTCACCCCTCCACTTT.

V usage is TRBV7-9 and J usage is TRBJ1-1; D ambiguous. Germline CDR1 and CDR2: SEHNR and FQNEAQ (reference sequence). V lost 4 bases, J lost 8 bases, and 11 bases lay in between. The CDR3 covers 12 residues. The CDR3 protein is CASSSGPGEAFF. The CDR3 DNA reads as TGTGCCAGCAGCTCTGGGCCCGGCGAAGCTTTCTTT.

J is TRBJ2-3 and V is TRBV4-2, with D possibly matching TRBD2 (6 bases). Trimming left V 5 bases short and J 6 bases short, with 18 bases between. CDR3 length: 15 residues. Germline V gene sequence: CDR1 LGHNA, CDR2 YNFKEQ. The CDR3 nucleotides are TGTGCCAGCAGCTTGGGGACTCCCAGCTTTGATACGCAGTATTTT. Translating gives CASSLGTPSFDTQYF.

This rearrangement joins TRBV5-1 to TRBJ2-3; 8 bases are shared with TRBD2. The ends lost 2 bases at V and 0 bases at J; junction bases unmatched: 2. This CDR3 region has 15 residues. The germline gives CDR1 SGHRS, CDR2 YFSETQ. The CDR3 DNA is TGCGCCAGCAGCTTTAGCGGGGCCAGCACAGATACGCAGTATTTT. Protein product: CASSFSGASTDTQYF. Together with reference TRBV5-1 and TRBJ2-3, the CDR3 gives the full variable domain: KAGVTQTPRYLIKTRGQQVTLSCSPISGHRSVSWYQQTPGQGLQFLFEYFSETQRNKGNFPGRFSGRQFSNSRSEMNVSTLELGDSALYLCASSFSGASTDTQYFGPGTRLTVL.

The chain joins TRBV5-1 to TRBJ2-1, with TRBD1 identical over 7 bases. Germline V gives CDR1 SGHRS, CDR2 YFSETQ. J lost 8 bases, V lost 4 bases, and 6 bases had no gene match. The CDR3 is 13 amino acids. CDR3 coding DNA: TGCGCCAGCAGCCCGGGACAGTACTATGAGCAGTTCTTC. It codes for CASSPGQYYEQFF.

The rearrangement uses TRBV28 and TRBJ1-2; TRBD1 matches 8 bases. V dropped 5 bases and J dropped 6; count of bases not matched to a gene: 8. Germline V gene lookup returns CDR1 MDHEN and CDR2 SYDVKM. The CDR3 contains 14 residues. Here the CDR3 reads CASSPTDRANGYTF. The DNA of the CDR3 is TGTGCCAGCAGTCCGACGGACAGGGCAAATGGCTACACCTTC.

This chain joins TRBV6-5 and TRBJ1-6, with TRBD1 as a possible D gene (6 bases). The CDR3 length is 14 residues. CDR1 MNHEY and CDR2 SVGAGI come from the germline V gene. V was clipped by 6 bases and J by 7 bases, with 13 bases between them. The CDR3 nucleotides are TGTGCCAGCAGCGTACAGGGATGGAATTCACCCCTCCACTTT. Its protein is CASSVQGWNSPLHF.